These T cell receptor beta chains were read from a single sample in a study of beta chain features in type 1 diabetes. Sequencing was performed with immunoSEQ multiplex PCR; in TCRdb, only in-frame clones are kept and a portion is missing. The sample contains under 45,000 clones, 50% of which appear only once. The material sequenced was stem cell memory CD4+ T cells from blood. Every receptor here comes from a woman aged 25 to 45 in good health. Both conserved end residues are part of each CDR3. The D gene is left open where the match is weak. Clone size, where shown, is once, few, many, or a class for clones that have expanded.

d_call | j_call | clone_size | v_call | cdr3_aa | cdr3_nt
TRBD2 | TRBJ2-3 | once | TRBV25-1 | CASSDLAGVSDTQYF | TGTGCCAGCAGTGATCTAGCGGGAGTGTCAGATACGCAGTATTTT
TRBD2 | TRBJ2-2 | - | TRBV9 | CASSERESHTGELFF | TGTGCCAGCAGCGAGCGGGAGTCACACACCGGGGAGCTGTTTTTT
TRBD2 | TRBJ2-1 | few | TRBV7-3 | CASSLQRGEQFF | TGTGCCAGCAGCTTGCAGCGGGGTGAGCAGTTCTTC
TRBD1 | TRBJ2-7 | - | TRBV6-6 | CASSYRLDRANEQYF | TGTGCCAGCAGTTACAGGCTGGACAGGGCGAACGAGCAGTACTTC
- | TRBJ2-7 | few | TRBV18 | CASSPGGSYEQYF | TGTGCCAGCTCACCGGGGGGATCCTACGAGCAGTACTTC
TRBD1 | TRBJ2-3 | - | TRBV7-6 | CASRDRTLGTDTQYF | TGTGCCAGCAGGGACAGGACCCTCGGCACAGATACGCAGTATTTT
TRBD1 | TRBJ2-7 | - | TRBV23-1 | CASSQSASGYRDRASYEQYF | TGCGCCAGCAGTCAATCCGCGTCCGGCTATCGGGACAGGGCATCCTACGAGCAGTACTTC
TRBD2 | TRBJ2-3 | - | TRBV4-2 | CASSQEAGGTDTQYF | TGTGCCAGCAGCCAAGAGGCGGGGGGCACAGATACGCAGTATTTT
TRBD1 | TRBJ1-2 | - | TRBV7-2 | CASSLAGTGWAYTF | TGTGCCAGCAGCTTAGCTGGGACAGGGTGGGCCTACACCTTC
- | TRBJ1-1 | once | TRBV5-8 | CASSLILETEAFF | TGTGCCAGCAGCTTGATACTTGAGACTGAAGCTTTCTTT
- | TRBJ2-3 | - | TRBV27 | CASSLYAPSTDTQYF | TGTGCCAGCAGTTTATATGCGCCTAGCACAGATACGCAGTATTTT
- | TRBJ2-2 | - | TRBV9 | CASSLGGGRLTGELFF | TGTGCCAGCAGCCTAGGCGGCGGAAGGTTAACCGGGGAGCTGTTTTTT
- | TRBJ2-5 | - | TRBV7-9 | CASSLVQLETQYF | TGTGCCAGCAGCTTAGTACAGTTGGAGACCCAGTACTTC
TRBD1 | TRBJ2-7 | - | TRBV2 | CASSVPGQPYEQYF | TGTGCCAGCAGTGTTCCGGGACAGCCCTACGAGCAGTACTTC
TRBD1 | TRBJ2-7 | - | TRBV4-3 | CASSRAEGQGYYEQYF | TGCGCCAGCAGCCGGGCGGAGGGACAGGGCTACTACGAGCAGTACTTC
- | TRBJ2-5 | few | TRBV30 | CASQLWETQYF | TGTGCCAGCCAACTATGGGAGACCCAGTACTTC
- | TRBJ1-3 | - | TRBV10-3 | CAIRSGTNSGNTIYF | TGTGCCATCAGATCCGGGACAAACTCTGGAAACACCATATATTTT
TRBD2 | TRBJ2-1 | few | TRBV7-2 | CASSSLAGTSSYNEQFF | TGTGCCAGCAGCTCGCTAGCGGGGACGAGCTCCTACAATGAGCAGTTCTTC
- | TRBJ2-3 | - | TRBV6-5 | CASSLAFGTDTQYF | TGTGCCAGCAGTCTAGCGTTTGGAACAGATACGCAGTATTTT
- | TRBJ2-5 | - | TRBV7-3 | CASSLGRQETQYF | TGTGCCAGCAGCTTAGGGCGCCAAGAGACCCAGTACTTC
- | TRBJ2-1 | few | TRBV5-1 | CASSLGGRGSYNEQFF | TGCGCCAGCAGCTTGGGGGGCCGAGGTTCCTACAATGAGCAGTTCTTC
- | TRBJ2-4 | few | TRBV9 | CASSVEEWGNIQYF | TGTGCCAGCAGCGTAGAAGAGTGGGGCAACATTCAGTACTTC
TRBD1 | TRBJ1-5 | few | TRBV5-5 | CASSQLGTGWNQPQHF | TGTGCCAGCAGCCAACTTGGGACAGGGTGGAATCAGCCCCAGCATTTT
TRBD1 | TRBJ2-1 | - | TRBV4-3 | CASSQGTGWNEQFF | TGCGCCAGCAGCCAAGGGACAGGTTGGAATGAGCAGTTCTTC
- | TRBJ2-7 | - | TRBV19 | CASSIAGTPRYEQYF | TGTGCCAGTAGTATAGCCGGGACTCCGAGGTACGAGCAGTACTTC
- | TRBJ1-2 | - | TRBV7-9 | CASSPKTTNYGYTF | TGTGCCAGCAGCCCCAAGACAACTAACTATGGCTACACCTTC
- | TRBJ2-5 | - | TRBV5-1 | CASSLTPPETQYF | TGCGCCAGCAGCTTGACACCCCCGGAGACCCAGTACTTC
- | TRBJ1-1 | - | TRBV30 | CAWSIDGSSGAFF | TGTGCCTGGAGCATAGACGGGTCAAGCGGGGCTTTCTTT